This T cell receptor (beta chain) was sequenced in a study of human T cells and chemical hapten exposure. TCRdb called the RACE reads again in MiXCR, with one record for every CDR3 protein. The data hold 350,000 to 400,000 distinct CDR3 sequences, with about 6% observed a single time. The germline V gene encodes CDR1 SGHTA and CDR2 FQGNSA. The CDR3 contains 17 residues. With 4 bases clipped from V and 3 bases from J, the junction kept 12 bases outside the gene matches. The time point denotes: patch test 2, 6 weeks after DPC sensitization. The sample's treatment: therapeutic diphenylcyclopropenone sensitization with weekly scalp DPC. Blood collection took place prior to placing each patch test. Study-wide results and limits: Counts of expanded TCRs at PT1 were positively correlated with patch test score.

This clonotype was seen many times. Its antigen is unknown. This specimen consisted of whole blood, obtained in connection with sensitization to the hapten diphenylcyclopropenone (DPC). The clonotype comes from a young woman with alopecia areata. Some clones in this sample may be carry-over from other donors' samples. V is TRBV7-2 and J is TRBJ1-2; 9 nucleotides line up with TRBD1. For the CDR3, the DNA is TGTGCCAGCAGCTCACCGGGACAGGGTCATAATTACTATGGCTACACCTTC. Its protein is CASSSPGQGHNYYGYTF.